This paragraph covers one TCR beta chain sequence. The CDR3 has 18 residues. Trimming at V came to 2 bases and at J to 0 bases, leaving 4 bases not matched to a gene. Germline V gene sequence: CDR1 SGHTA, CDR2 FQGTGA. The use of a sample-barcoded 5' primer and a J-beta primer mix characterized a second PCR of about 7 to 12 cycles. MiXCR, run by TCRdb on the 5' RACE reads, gives a single entry per CDR3 protein. The sample has some 760,000 distinct CDR3 sequences; more than 20% are singletons. Each donor supplied approximately 10 milliliters of peripheral blood. This sample is part of a study of blood T cells in healthy people across ages. This sample was also put to use in a study of T cells of mothers and their children. From that report: All extracted RNA went into cDNA synthesis, about 1.4 ug per 15 ul. Thymic selection molds TCR recombination products alike in related and unrelated pairs.

The sample taken for sequencing was blood. The V call is TRBV7-3, the J call TRBJ2-3, with TRBD2 matching over 14 bases. This receptor was identified in a boy aged 5-17 years in good health. CDR3 loop: CASSLGLAGGPSTDTQYF. The CDR3 DNA reads as TGTGCCAGCAGCTTAGGACTAGCGGGGGGCCCTAGCACAGATACGCAGTATTTT.